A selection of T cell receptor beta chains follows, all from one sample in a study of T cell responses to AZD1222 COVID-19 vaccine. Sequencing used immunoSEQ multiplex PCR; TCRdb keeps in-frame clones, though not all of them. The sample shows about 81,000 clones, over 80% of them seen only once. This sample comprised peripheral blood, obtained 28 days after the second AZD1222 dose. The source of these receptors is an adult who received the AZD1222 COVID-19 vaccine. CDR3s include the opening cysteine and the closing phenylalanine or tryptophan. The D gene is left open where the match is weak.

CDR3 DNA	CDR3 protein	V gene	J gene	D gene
TGCGCCAGCAGCCTTGGGGCAGGGGGATCACCCCTCCACTTT	CASSLGAGGSPLHF	TRBV5-1	TRBJ1-6	TRBD1
TGTGCCAGCACCCTACGACGGGCCAATGAGCAGTTCTTC	CASTLRRANEQFF	TRBV28	TRBJ2-1	.
TGTGCCAGCAGTTACTCTGCCTACGAGCAGTACTTC	CASSYSAYEQYF	TRBV6-5	TRBJ2-7	.
TGTGCCAGCTCACAAGGGACTAGCGGGGCTAATGAGCAGTTCTTC	CASSQGTSGANEQFF	TRBV18	TRBJ2-1	TRBD2
TGTGCCAGCAGCCGTCAGCTGACTGAAGCTTTCTTT	CASSRQLTEAFF	TRBV14	TRBJ1-1	.
TGTGCCAGCATACCCGGGACTAGCGGCACCGGGGAGCTGTTTTTT	CASIPGTSGTGELFF	TRBV28	TRBJ2-2	TRBD2
TGTGCCAGCAGCTTGGCAGTTGAGGAGACCCAGTACTTC	CASSLAVEETQYF	TRBV11-1	TRBJ2-5	.
TGCAGTGCTAGAGATCGAAGGGCCCAGCATTTT	CSARDRRAQHF	TRBV20-1	TRBJ1-5	.
TGTGCCAGCAGCCAAGGACTGGAAAGTGAAGCTTTCTTT	CASSQGLESEAFF	TRBV3-1/TRBV3-2	TRBJ1-1	.
TGTGCCAGCCGGGCCGAGAACACTGAAGCTTTCTTT	CASRAENTEAFF	TRBV28	TRBJ1-1	.
TGTGCCAGCAGTTTCGTATTAGTTCACAATGAGCAGTTCTTC	CASSFVLVHNEQFF	TRBV28	TRBJ2-1	.
TGTGCCAGCAGCTCCCGGGACAGGGGCCCCGAAGCTTTCTTT	CASSSRDRGPEAFF	TRBV5-6	TRBJ1-1	TRBD1
TGTGCCAGCAGTTGGTGGAGCTCTGGGGCCAACGTCCTGACTTTC	CASSWWSSGANVLTF	TRBV6-2/TRBV6-3	TRBJ2-6	.
TGTGCCAGCTCACCACGGAGCGGGGGATATTCACCCCTCCACTTT	CASSPRSGGYSPLHF	TRBV18	TRBJ1-6	.
TGTGCCAGCAGTGAACGGTGGGGGAATCATGAGCAGTTCTTC	CASSERWGNHEQFF	TRBV25-1	TRBJ2-1	.